Given below is one TCR beta chain in context. Antigen unknown. Relative to the germline gene, one junction end is altered; a read error may explain this. The use of a sample-barcoded 5' primer and a J-beta primer mix characterized a second PCR of roughly 6 to 11 cycles. Sequencing recovered at least 3 million CDR3-containing paired-end reads from each sample. TCRdb reprocessed the 5' RACE reads via MiXCR and lists one record per CDR3 protein. This sample carries roughly 1,800,000 distinct CDR3 sequences, just under 50% of them seen once, and the ten largest clones take roughly 2.1%. The data are from a study of blood T cells in healthy people across ages. Findings and limits, study-wide: Significant beta diversity loss was already apparent by age 40, declining roughly linearly.

The CDR3 spans 17 residues. CDR1 and CDR2 from the germline V gene are SGHTA and FQGNSA. This chain joins TRBV7-2 and TRBJ2-5; D assignment may be TRBD1 or TRBD2 (5 bases each). The sequencing input was blood. This TCR was sampled from a woman in her 40s in good health. DNA for the CDR3: TGTGCCAGCAGCCTAGCACCCCAGGGAGAGGGCCAAGAGACCCAGTACTTC. Translated, it gives CASSLAPQGEGQETQYF.